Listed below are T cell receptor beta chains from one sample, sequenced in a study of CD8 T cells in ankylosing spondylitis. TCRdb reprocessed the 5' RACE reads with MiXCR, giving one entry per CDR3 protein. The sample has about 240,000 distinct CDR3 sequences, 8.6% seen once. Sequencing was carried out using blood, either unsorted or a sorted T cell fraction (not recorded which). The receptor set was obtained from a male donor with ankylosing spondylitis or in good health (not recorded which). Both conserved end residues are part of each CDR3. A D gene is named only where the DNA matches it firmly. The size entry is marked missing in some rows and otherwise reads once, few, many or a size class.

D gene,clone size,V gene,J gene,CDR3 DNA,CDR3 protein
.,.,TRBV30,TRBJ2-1,TGTTCCTGGAGTGTACTGCGCTCCAATGAGCAGTTCTTC,CSWSVLRSNEQFF
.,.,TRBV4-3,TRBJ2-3,TGCGCCAGCAGCCCAGACGGGACCGATACGCAGTATTTT,CASSPDGTDTQYF
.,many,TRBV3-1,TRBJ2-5,TGTGCCAGCAGCCAAGTGGAGACCCAGTACTTC,CASSQVETQYF
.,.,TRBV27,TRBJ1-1,TGTGCCAGCAGTTTACCCGGGTACCGCGGATTCATCTTT,CASSLPGYRGFIF
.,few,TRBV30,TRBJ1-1,TGTGCCTGGAGTGTAACACTTAACACTGAAGCTTTCTTT,CAWSVTLNTEAFF
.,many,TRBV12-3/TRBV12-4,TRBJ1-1,TGTGCCAGCAGTTTAAGCGGCCTGAACACTGAAGCTTTCTTT,CASSLSGLNTEAFF
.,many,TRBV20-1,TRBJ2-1,TGCAGTGCCCTGAAGGGCGGGTCCTACAATGAGCAGTTCTTC,CSALKGGSYNEQFF
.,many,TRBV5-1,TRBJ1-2,TGCGCCAGCAGCTTGGGGGCAACTTATGGCTACACCTTC,CASSLGATYGYTF
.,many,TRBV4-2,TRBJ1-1,TGTGCCAGCAGCCAAGAAAAGTCGAACACTGAAGCTTTCTTT,CASSQEKSNTEAFF
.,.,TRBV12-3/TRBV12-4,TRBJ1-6,TGTGCCAGCAGTTTAGGGACGGAGAACCGATCACCCCTCCACTTT,CASSLGTENRSPLHF
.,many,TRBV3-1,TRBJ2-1,TGTGCCAGCAGCGTAACCGGGTCAGACTACAATGAGCAGTTCTTC,CASSVTGSDYNEQFF
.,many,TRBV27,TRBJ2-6,TGTGCCAGCAGTCCCCGGGTTTCTGGGGCCAACGTCCTGACTTTC,CASSPRVSGANVLTF
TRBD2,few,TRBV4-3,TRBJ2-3,TGCGCCAGCAGCCAAGGAAGCGGGAGGGCCACAGATACGCAGTATTTT,CASSQGSGRATDTQYF
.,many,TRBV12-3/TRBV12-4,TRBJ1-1,TGTGCCAGCAGCCTACTCATGGGTGGAGGCACTGAAGCTTTCTTT,CASSLLMGGGTEAFF
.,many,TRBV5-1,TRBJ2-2,TGCGCCAGCAGCTCCTGGGACGGAGTCATCGGGGAGCTGTTTTTT,CASSSWDGVIGELFF